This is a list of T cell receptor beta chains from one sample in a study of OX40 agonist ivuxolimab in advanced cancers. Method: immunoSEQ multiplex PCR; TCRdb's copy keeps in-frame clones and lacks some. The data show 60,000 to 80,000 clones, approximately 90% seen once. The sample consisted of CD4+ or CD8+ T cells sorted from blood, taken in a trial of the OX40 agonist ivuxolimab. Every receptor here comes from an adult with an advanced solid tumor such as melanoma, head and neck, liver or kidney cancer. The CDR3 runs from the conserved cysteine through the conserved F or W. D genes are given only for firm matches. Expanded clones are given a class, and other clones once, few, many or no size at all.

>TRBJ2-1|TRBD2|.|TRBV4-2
CASSQSIAGVSNEQFF
TGTGCCAGCAGCCAGAGCATAGCGGGGGTCTCCAATGAGCAGTTCTTC
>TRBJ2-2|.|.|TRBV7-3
CASSHGPSGGPNTGELFF
TGTGCCAGCAGCCACGGGCCGTCCGGGGGGCCGAACACCGGGGAGCTGTTTTTT
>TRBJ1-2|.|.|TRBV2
CASSERESVAGGYTF
TGTGCCAGCAGTGAACGGGAGAGTGTCGCGGGCGGCTACACCTTC
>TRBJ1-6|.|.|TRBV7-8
CASSLGRDSPLHF
TGTGCCAGCAGCTTGGGGCGGGACTCACCCCTCCACTTT
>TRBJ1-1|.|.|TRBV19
CASSLGVGAFF
TGTGCCAGTAGCCTTGGAGTGGGAGCTTTCTTT
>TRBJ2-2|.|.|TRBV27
CASSWITGRTGELFF
TGTGCCAGCAGTTGGATAACAGGACGCACCGGGGAGCTGTTTTTT
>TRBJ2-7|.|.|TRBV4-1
CASSLQRQFEQYF
TGCGCCAGCAGCCTCCAGAGACAGTTTGAGCAGTACTTC
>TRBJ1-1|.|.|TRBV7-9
CASSAYRSAEAFF
TGTGCCAGCAGCGCATACCGGAGCGCTGAAGCTTTCTTT
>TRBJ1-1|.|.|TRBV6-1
CASSEASVVF
TGTGCCAGCAGTGAAGCGTCCGTAGTGTTT
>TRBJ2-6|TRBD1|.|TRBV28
CASGDRAGANVLTF
TGTGCCAGCGGGGACAGGGCTGGGGCCAACGTCCTGACTTTC
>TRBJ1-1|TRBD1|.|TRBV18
CASSLGQGSTEAFF
TGTGCCAGCTCACTAGGACAGGGGAGCACTGAAGCTTTCTTT
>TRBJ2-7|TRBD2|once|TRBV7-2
CASSLPPGLAIHEQYF
TGTGCCAGCAGCTTACCCCCGGGACTAGCGATCCACGAGCAGTACTTC
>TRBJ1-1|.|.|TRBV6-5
CACGGTEAFF
TGTGCCTGTGGGGGGACTGAAGCTTTCTTT
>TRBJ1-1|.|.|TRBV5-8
CASSLGPALGSTEAFF
TGTGCCAGCAGCTTGGGCCCAGCTCTGGGGAGCACTGAAGCTTTCTTT
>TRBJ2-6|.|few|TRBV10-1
CASSESESTGANVLTF
TGCGCCAGCAGTGAGTCGGAGAGCACAGGGGCCAACGTCCTGACTTTC